A single sample is the source of the 11 T cell receptor beta chains below, sequenced in a study of CD8+CD57+ T cells in acquired aplastic anemia. Using genomic DNA as the template, TCR beta VDJ and CDR3 profiling was carried out. TCRdb ran MiXCR on the reads and lists one entry per CDR3 protein. Of a few hundred thousand distinct CDR3 sequences in the sample, approximately 51% are singletons; the top ten hold nearly 20%. Whoever was chosen for sequencing had shown CD8+CD57+ cell expansion by flow cytometry. Sample: sorted CD4+, CD8+, or CD8+CD57+ T cells (not recorded which) from PBMCs. Receptors originate from a human donor with aplastic anemia.

This chain links TRBV25-1 with TRBJ1-2; D is unclear. V gave up 7 bases and J gave up 7 bases, with 13 bases separating them. Germline V gene data show CDR1 as MGHDK and CDR2 as SYGVNS. This CDR3 is 12 amino acids long. The CDR3 nucleotides read TGTGCCAGCAAGGGAGGGAATCGTGGCTACACCTTC. Translating it yields CASKGGNRGYTF.

V is TRBV20-1 and J is TRBJ2-2, with D possibly being TRBD1 (5 bases). This CDR3 comprises 13 residues. Germline CDR1 and CDR2: DFQATT and SNEGSKA (reference sequence). V was clipped by 3 bases and J by 4 bases, with 9 bases between them. CDR3 nucleotides: TGCAGTGCTAGCGGACACCTCACCGGGGAGCTGTTTTTT. It yields the protein CSASGHLTGELFF.

This clonotype was picked up many times. The J gene is TRBJ1-4, the V gene TRBV5-1; no reliable D call. The CDR3 has 14 residues. The V end was cut by 1 base, the J end by 6 bases, with 10 bases between. CDR1 and CDR2 (germline): SGHRS, YFSETQ. CDR3 sequence: CASSLRRQDEKLFF. For the CDR3, the DNA is TGCGCCAGCAGCTTGAGACGACAAGATGAAAAACTGTTTTTT.

The chain employs TRBV9 and TRBJ1-2; 8 nucleotides match TRBD1. Germline CDR1 is SGDLS and CDR2 is YYNGEE. J was trimmed by 6 bases and V by 5 bases; bases with no gene match: 6. The CDR3 runs to 13 residues. CDR3 in amino acids: CASSARQGHGYTF. For the CDR3, the DNA is TGTGCCAGCAGTGCTCGACAGGGGCATGGCTACACCTTC. The full variable domain, in which reference TRBV9 and TRBJ1-2 provide the parts outside the CDR3, is DSGVTQTPKHLITATGQRVTLRCSPRSGDLSVYWYQQSLDQGLQFLIQYYNGEERAKGNILERFSAQQFPDLHSELNLSSLELGDSALYFCASSARQGHGYTFGSGTRLTVV.

The sample holds many counts of this clonotype. The gene calls are TRBV6-4 and TRBJ2-2; 9 bases map to TRBD2. The junction had 3 bases not matched to a gene; V was cut back by 8 bases and J by 5 bases. The germline gives CDR1 MRHNA, CDR2 SNTAGT. The CDR3 spans 13 residues. The CDR3 sequence: CASRRGGTGELFF. CDR3 DNA: TGTGCCAGCCGGCGGGGGGGGACCGGGGAGCTGTTTTTT.

The J gene is TRBJ2-5, the V gene TRBV29-1; D is ambiguous. V was pared by 0 bases and J by 4 bases, with 12 bases between. Germline V gene lookup returns CDR1 SQVTM and CDR2 ANQGSEA. The CDR3 has 14 amino acids. This chain's CDR3 is CSVEDRVGRETQYF. The CDR3, as DNA: TGCAGCGTTGAAGATCGGGTAGGGCGAGAGACCCAGTACTTC.

In this sample, this clonotype turned up many times. This chain joins TRBV6-1 and TRBJ2-7; 7 bases map to TRBD1. Germline CDR1 reads MNHNS; CDR2 reads SASEGT. The V gene end was trimmed by 5 bases and the J gene end by 6 bases; junction bases not matched to a gene: 22. The CDR3 loop spans 18 amino acids. The CDR3 coding sequence is TGTGCCAGCAGTCCCCCAAGGGACCGACAGGGTCTCATGGCCGAGCAGTACTTC. Protein product: CASSPPRDRQGLMAEQYF.

J is TRBJ1-5 and V is TRBV6-2 or TRBV6-3; 8 bases align to TRBD1. The CDR3 loop spans 18 amino acids. V shed 3 bases and J 6 bases; nucleotides not matched to a gene: 16. Germline V gives CDR1 MNHEY, CDR2 SVGEGT. The CDR3 loop reads CASSYTPPGQGETQPQHF. CDR3 in DNA: TGTGCCAGCAGTTATACACCCCCCGGACAGGGTGAGACTCAGCCCCAGCATTTT.

The CDR3 region has the DNA TGCGCCAGCAAACTAGCGGAAAACACCGGGGAGCTGTTTTTT. This codes for CASKLAENTGELFF. The gene calls are TRBV5-1 and TRBJ2-2; 8 bases fit TRBD2. CDR1 and CDR2 (germline): SGHRS, YFSETQ. V was pared by 6 bases and J by 2 bases, with 3 bases of the junction left unmatched. The CDR3 is 14 residues long.

With respect to this clonotype: Compared with germline, one end of the junction differs, possibly owing to a read error. DNA for the CDR3: TGTGCCAGCAGTTCACGGGCAGGGGCAAGCTCCTACAATGAGCAGTTCTTC. Its protein is CASSSRAGASSYNEQFF. The chain employs TRBV10-3 and TRBJ2-1; TRBD1 is a possible D gene (6 bases). Germline V lookup: CDR1 ENHRY, CDR2 SYGVKD. CDR3 size: 17 residues.

The chain carries TRBV7-2 and TRBJ1-5; D remains ambiguous. Trimming cost V 4 bases and J 2 bases, with 12 bases left between them. CDR1 SGHTA and CDR2 FQGNSA come from the germline V gene. The CDR3 spans 15 residues. For the CDR3, the DNA is TGTGCCAGCAGCTGGACCTGGTCTGGCAATCAGCCCCAGCATTTT. Its protein product is CASSWTWSGNQPQHF.